This TCR beta chain was captured by sequencing in a study of CD8+CD57+ T cells in acquired aplastic anemia. Overall study: Sorted CD4+ plus CD8+ cells gave DNA averaging around 3 ug. Study results and caveats: Significant differences in CD8+ Simpson's diversity were not observed between patients and controls.

Germline V lookup: CDR1 SQVTM, CDR2 ANQGSEA. There are 14 residues in the CDR3. The V end lost 2 bases, the J end lost 3 bases, and 13 bases lay between the germline ends. This clonotype has just a few counts. Its antigen is still unknown. TCR beta VDJ and CDR3 were profiled, and genomic DNA was the template. Each CDR3 protein is one row after TCRdb ran MiXCR on the reads. In the table there are some 92,000 distinct CDR3 sequences, roughly two thirds of which are singletons. The sequenced patients had an expansion of CD8+CD57+ cells seen by flow cytometry. Sequenced input: sorted CD4+, CD8+, or CD8+CD57+ T cells (not recorded which) from PBMCs. The V and J genes are TRBV29-1 and TRBJ1-2; weak D call: TRBD1 (5 bases). The clonotype comes from a human donor with aplastic anemia. Here the CDR3 DNA reads TGCAGCGTTGAAAGCAGGGAGGCGTACTATGGCTACACCTTC. Amino acids: CSVESREAYYGYTF.